This T cell receptor (beta chain) was sequenced during a study of shared clonotypes between healthy human individuals. Concerning this clone: Its antigen is still unknown.

Healthy adults negative for HIV, lacking recent acute infections or vaccinations, served as donors. Memory CD4+ cells were the fraction left after CD45RA+ naive selection. Assay: immunoSEQ multiplex PCR; the TCRdb copy retains only in-frame clones and omits some. Here the sample spans some 1.5 million clones, around 97% being singletons. Study-level points and caveats: In having few donors, the study represented limited genetic and exposure-history diversity.

The sequenced sample was naive CD4+ T cells sorted from blood. Subset indicated: CD45RA+ positively selected. This clonotype originated in a man in his thirties or forties in good health.

The DNA of the CDR3 is TGTGCCAGCAGCGGGACCCTTCCTAGGGAGCAGTTCTTC. Translation gives CASSGTLPREQFF. V and J are TRBV6-5 and TRBJ2-1; either TRBD1 or TRBD2 may supply D (5 bases each). The CDR3 has 13 residues. Germline CDR1 MNHEY, CDR2 SVGAGI. V lost 6 bases, J lost 10 bases, and 16 bases lay in between.